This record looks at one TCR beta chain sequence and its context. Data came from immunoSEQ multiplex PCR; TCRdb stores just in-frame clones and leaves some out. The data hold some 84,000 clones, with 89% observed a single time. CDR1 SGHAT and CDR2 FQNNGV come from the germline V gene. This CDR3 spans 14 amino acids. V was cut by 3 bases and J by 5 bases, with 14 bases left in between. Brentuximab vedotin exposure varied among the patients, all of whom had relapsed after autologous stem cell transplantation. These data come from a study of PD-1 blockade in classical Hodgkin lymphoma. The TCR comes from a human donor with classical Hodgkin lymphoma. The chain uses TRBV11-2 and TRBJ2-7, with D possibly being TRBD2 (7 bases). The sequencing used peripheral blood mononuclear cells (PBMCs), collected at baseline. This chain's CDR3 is CASSLGGPRDEQYF. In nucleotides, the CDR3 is TGTGCCAGCAGCTTGGGGGGGCCTAGAGACGAGCAGTACTTC.